The following is a T cell receptor beta chain sequence with its context. These data belong to a study of cytomegalovirus exposure and HLA in healthy donors. Vbeta (60) and Jbeta (13) primers were used in the PCR. Sequenced by immunoSEQ multiplex PCR; TCRdb stores in-frame clones only, minus some. The repertoire holds 200,000 or so clones, with around 80% as singletons. Germline trimming cut 11 bases from V and 4 bases from J; bases unmatched to any gene: 7. Germline V gene sequence: CDR1 WSHSY, CDR2 SAAADI. CDR3 length equals 14 residues. J is TRBJ2-2 and V is TRBV10-2; 10 bases map to TRBD1. Sequences were obtained from PBMCs. The TCR originated in a young woman in good health and CMV-seropositive. CDR3 coding DNA: TGCGCCGGGACAGGGGAAGAATTCACCGGGGAGCTGTTTTTT. Protein product: CAGTGEEFTGELFF.